This T cell receptor beta chain was found in a study of blood T cell repertoires in COVID-19. Across the study: The samples span acute and convalescent COVID-19 from the United States, Italy and Spain. The analysed material was cDNA or gDNA that came from T cells, B-cell-depleted T cells, or PBMCs.

Per the study methods: Estimation of nucleated cell counts relied on the amplification of reference gene primers. The protocol was immunoSEQ multiplex PCR, while the TCRdb copy is restricted to in-frame clones and leaves out a portion. The V and J calls and clone size were taken over from that table, and D and trimming were inferred from the DNA. The sample has over 200,000 clones, 85% to 90% seen once. V was shortened by 5 bases and J by 0 bases, with 14 bases between the two germline ends. CDR1 is SNHLY, CDR2 FYNNEI, per germline. This CDR3 spans 15 amino acids. Grouping used clinical history reported by participants in a survey and questionnaire.

The chain carries TRBV2 and TRBJ2-7; D might be TRBD2 (5 bases). The receptor's source is a man younger than 30 who had recovered from COVID-19. The specimen sequenced was PBMCs or T cells enriched from blood (not recorded which). CDR3 sequence reads: CASSLGSSVSYEQYF. CDR3 nucleotides: TGTGCCAGCAGTCTCGGTAGTAGCGTCTCCTACGAGCAGTACTTC.